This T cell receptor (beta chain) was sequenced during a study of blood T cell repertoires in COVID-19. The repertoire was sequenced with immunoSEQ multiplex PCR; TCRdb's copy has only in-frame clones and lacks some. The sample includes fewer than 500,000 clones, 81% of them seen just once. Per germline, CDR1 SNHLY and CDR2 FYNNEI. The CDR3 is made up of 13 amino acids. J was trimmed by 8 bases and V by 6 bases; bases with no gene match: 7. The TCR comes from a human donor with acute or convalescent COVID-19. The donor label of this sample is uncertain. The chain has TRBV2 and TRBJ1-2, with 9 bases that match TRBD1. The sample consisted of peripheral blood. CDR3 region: CASRGQGVRGYTF. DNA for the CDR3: TGTGCCAGCAGGGGACAGGGTGTGAGGGGCTACACCTTC.